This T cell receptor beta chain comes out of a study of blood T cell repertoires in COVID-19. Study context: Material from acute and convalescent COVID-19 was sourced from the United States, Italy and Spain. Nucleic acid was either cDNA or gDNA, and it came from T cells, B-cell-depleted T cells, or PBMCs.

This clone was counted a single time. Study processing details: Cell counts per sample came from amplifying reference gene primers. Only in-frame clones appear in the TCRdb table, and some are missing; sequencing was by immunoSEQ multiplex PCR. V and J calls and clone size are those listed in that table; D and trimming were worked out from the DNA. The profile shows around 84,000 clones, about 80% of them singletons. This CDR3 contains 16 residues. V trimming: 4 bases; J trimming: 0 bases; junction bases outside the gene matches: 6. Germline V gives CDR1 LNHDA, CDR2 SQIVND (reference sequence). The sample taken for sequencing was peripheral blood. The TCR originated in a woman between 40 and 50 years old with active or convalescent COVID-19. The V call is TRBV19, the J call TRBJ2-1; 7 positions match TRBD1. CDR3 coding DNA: TGTGCCAGTAGTAAATACAGGGGAAACTCCTACAATGAGCAGTTCTTC. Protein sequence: CASSKYRGNSYNEQFF.